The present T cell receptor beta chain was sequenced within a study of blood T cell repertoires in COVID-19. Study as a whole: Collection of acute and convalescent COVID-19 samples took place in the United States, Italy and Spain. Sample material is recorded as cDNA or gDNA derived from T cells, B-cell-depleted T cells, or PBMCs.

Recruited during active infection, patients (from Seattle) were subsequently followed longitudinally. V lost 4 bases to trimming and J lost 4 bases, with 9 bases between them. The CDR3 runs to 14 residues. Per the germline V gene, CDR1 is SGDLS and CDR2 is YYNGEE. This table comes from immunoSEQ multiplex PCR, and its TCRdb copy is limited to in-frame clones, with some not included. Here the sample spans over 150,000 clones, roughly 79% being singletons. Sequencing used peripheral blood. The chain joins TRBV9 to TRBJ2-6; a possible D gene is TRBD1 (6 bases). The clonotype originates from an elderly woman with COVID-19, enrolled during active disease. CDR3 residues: CASSPGVGANVLTF. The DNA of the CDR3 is TGTGCCAGCAGCCCAGGGGTAGGGGCCAACGTCCTGACTTTC.